This is a list of T cell receptor beta chains from one sample in a study of human CD8 memory T cell subsets. After re-calling the 5' RACE reads, TCRdb lists one entry per CDR3 protein, DNA absent. The sample table sets out fewer than 5,000 distinct CDR3 sequences. The sequenced sample consisted of CD8+ effector memory T cells (TEM) sorted from PBMCs. These receptor sequences come from a human donor in good health. CDR3s include the opening cysteine and the closing phenylalanine or tryptophan. Clone size is shown for a subset of rows, as once, few, many or a class of expanded clone.

clone size	J gene	V gene	CDR3 protein
.	TRBJ2-3	TRBV15	CATSSEDRGPATQYF
.	TRBJ2-2	TRBV25-1	CASSRQGDTGELFF
medium-sized	TRBJ2-2	TRBV6-4	CASSDGAGGPTGELFF
medium-sized	TRBJ2-5	TRBV29-1	CITGTGMETQYF
.	TRBJ2-1	TRBV6-4	CASSDGAEKYNEQFF
medium-sized	TRBJ1-1	TRBV20-1	CSARVTGRDTEAFF
.	TRBJ2-1	TRBV20-1	CSARALAGDFNEQFF
.	TRBJ2-7	TRBV7-2	CASSVAGVGYEQYF
.	TRBJ2-7	TRBV4-1	CASSQYSTSEGYEQYF
.	TRBJ1-1	TRBV7-9	CASSLMGAAEAFF
.	TRBJ2-1	TRBV29-1	CSVDFGSSSYNEQFF
.	TRBJ1-2	TRBV20-1	CSASSGDGILGYTF
.	TRBJ2-1	TRBV7-3	CASSLIGGPDEQFF
.	TRBJ2-1	TRBV20-1	CSAPFPGQGDYNEQFF
large	TRBJ1-1	TRBV4-2	CASSQEIGQYTEAFF
medium-sized	TRBJ1-1	TRBV19	CASSVQGGSEAFF
medium-sized	TRBJ1-1	TRBV6-2/TRBV6-3	CASSYGLMNTEAFF
medium-sized	TRBJ1-5	TRBV21-1	CARQRSNQPQHF
.	TRBJ2-2	TRBV6-5	CASGLTQGLGGELFF
medium-sized	TRBJ2-6	TRBV29-1	CSVETGDSGANVLTF
.	TRBJ1-5	TRBV7-6	CASSLLGFNQPQHF
.	TRBJ2-7	TRBV20-1	CSAETGGASYEQYF
.	TRBJ2-6	TRBV6-2/TRBV6-3	CASSPTGDGANVLTF
.	TRBJ1-1	TRBV25-1	CASSEVVLGRGFADTEAFF
medium-sized	TRBJ1-1	TRBV4-2	CASSQDLPDRGDEAFF
medium-sized	TRBJ2-1	TRBV6-1	CASKASGASNEQFF
.	TRBJ2-3	TRBV7-2	CASSPGGGSTDTQYF
.	TRBJ2-3	TRBV4-1	CASSHVRTTADTQYF
medium-sized	TRBJ2-1	TRBV6-4	CASSETGTSNEQFF
.	TRBJ1-2	TRBV28	CASSYQDRQANYGYTF
.	TRBJ2-7	TRBV12-5	CAMADRGSYEQYF
.	TRBJ1-1	TRBV6-4	CASSEGAGVTEAFF
.	TRBJ2-7	TRBV29-1	CSVEREGQGSDEQYF
.	TRBJ1-6	TRBV28	CASRYRVSYNSPLHF
.	TRBJ1-5	TRBV6-1	CASSEPDGNQPQHF
.	TRBJ2-7	TRBV6-4	CASPLKAGDSYEQYF
.	TRBJ2-7	TRBV18	CASPARDLPYEQYF
.	TRBJ2-2	TRBV24-1	CATSDGQRHTGELFF
.	TRBJ2-1	TRBV20-1	CSARDLQSSEQFF
medium-sized	TRBJ2-1	TRBV10-3	CAISELGLANEQFF
.	TRBJ2-7	TRBV20-1	CSARSLALKGYEQYF
medium-sized	TRBJ2-7	TRBV7-6	CASSPIAGGSYEQYF
.	TRBJ2-7	TRBV25-1	CASSEGGRDSYEQYF
.	TRBJ2-5	TRBV28	CASSLGSSGRAGGTQYF
.	TRBJ2-1	TRBV6-1	CASSEETETYNEQFF
.	TRBJ2-3	TRBV3-2	CASNSTGADTQYF
medium-sized	TRBJ2-3	TRBV11-2	CASSTPTPGVLYF
.	TRBJ2-3	TRBV7-9	CASSDRDRRTDTQYF
.	TRBJ1-2	TRBV20-1	CSASFPSIQGGGYTF
.	TRBJ2-3	TRBV6-2/TRBV6-3	CASSSSSGDTDTQYF
medium-sized	TRBJ2-2	TRBV6-4	CASSEREHGELFF
.	TRBJ2-7	TRBV20-1	CSASTPGQGPNEQYF
.	TRBJ2-1	TRBV7-3	CASSQTSGREYNEQFF
.	TRBJ2-1	TRBV10-3	CAISEQWTGERNEQFF